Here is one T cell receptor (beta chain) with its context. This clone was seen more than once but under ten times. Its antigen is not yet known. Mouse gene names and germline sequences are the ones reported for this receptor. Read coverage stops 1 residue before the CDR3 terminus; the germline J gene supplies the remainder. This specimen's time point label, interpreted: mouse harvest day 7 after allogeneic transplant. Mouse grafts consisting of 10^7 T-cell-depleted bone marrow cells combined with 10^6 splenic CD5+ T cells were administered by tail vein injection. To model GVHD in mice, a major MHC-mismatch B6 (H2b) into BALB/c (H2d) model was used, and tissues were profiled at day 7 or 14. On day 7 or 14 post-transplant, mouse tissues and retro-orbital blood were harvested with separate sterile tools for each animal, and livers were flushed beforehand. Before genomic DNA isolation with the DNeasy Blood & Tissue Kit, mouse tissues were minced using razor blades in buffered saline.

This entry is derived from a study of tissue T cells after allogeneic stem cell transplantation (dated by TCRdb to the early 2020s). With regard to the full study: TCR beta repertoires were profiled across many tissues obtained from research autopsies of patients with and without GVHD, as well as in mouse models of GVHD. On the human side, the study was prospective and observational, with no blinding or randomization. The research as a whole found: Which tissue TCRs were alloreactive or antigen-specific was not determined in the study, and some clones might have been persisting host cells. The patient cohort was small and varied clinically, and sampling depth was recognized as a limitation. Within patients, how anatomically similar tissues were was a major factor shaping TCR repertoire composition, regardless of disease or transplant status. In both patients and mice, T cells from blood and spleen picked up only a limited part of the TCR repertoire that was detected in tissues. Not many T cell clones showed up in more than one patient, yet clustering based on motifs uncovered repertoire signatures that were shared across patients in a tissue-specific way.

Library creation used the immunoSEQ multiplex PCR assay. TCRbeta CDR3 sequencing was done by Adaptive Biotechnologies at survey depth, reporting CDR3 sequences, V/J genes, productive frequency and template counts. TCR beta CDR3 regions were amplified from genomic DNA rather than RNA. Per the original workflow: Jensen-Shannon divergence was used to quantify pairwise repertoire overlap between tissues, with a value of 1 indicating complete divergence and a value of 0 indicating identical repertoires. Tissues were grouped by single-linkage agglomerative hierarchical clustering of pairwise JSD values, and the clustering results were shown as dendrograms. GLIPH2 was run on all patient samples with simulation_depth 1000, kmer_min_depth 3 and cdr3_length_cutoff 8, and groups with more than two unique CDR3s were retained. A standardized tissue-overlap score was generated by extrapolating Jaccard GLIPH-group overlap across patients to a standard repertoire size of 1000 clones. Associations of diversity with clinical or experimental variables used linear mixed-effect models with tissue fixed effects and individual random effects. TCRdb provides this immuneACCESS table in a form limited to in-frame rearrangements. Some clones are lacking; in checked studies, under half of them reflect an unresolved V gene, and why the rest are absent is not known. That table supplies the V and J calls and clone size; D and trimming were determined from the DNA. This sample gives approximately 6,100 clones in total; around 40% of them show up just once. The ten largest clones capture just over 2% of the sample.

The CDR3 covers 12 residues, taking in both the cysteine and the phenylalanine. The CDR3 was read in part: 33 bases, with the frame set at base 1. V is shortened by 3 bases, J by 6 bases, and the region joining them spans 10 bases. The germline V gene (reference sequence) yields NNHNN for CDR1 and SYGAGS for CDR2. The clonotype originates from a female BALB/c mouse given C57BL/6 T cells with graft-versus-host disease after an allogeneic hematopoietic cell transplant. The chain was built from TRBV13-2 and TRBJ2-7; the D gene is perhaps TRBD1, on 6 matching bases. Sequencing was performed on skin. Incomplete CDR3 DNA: TGTGCCAGCGGTGTCACAGGGTTTGAACAGTAC. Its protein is CASGVTGFEQY. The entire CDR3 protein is CASGVTGFEQYF.